This TCR beta chain was observed in a study of shared clonotypes between healthy human individuals (TCRdb year 2020). Describing the broader study: A few men and a couple of women, aged 18 to 49 years, made up the cohort. Per donor, three plates each were used for CD4 naive and CD4 memory, two for CD8 naive, and one for CD8 memory. To estimate repertoire size and how much clonotypes are shared between individuals, the study performed deep sequencing of blood TCR repertoires from about five healthy adults. To increase sequencing depth and limit assay-specific biases, TCR repertoire library preparation and sequencing were carried out by different laboratories using diverse techniques. Leukapheresis yielded between about 0.85 and 10 billion PBMCs per donor.

CD8 naive samples consisted of CD45RO-negative cells that were positively selected for CCR7, yielding a CD45RA+CCR7+ population without TemRA cells. The donors were healthy, HIV-negative adults with no recently reported acute infections or vaccinations. Only Caucasian adults living in Nashville, Tennessee, USA were represented among the donors. After blood collection by leukapheresis, PBMCs were isolated using Ficoll-Histopaque density gradient centrifugation and then cryopreserved in the vapor phase of liquid nitrogen. Analytical flow cytometry was used to check the purity and quantity of every magnetically sorted T cell population. Genomic DNA was isolated from each sorted fraction and quantified by UV absorbance on a Nanodrop 2000c. As to this clone: The specificity of this receptor is unknown. No base qualities exist here, and no much larger clone lies one base off it.

Using the deep immunoSEQ assay, multiplex PCR amplified TCR CDR3 regions from genomic DNA. Genomic DNA extracted from each cell subset was distributed evenly over all wells of several immunoSEQ 96-well plates, and each plate served as one replicate. For sorted subsets, approximately 210 ng of genomic DNA, equivalent to 25,000 to 35,000 T cell genomes, went into each replicate PCR. The purified libraries were quantified using a Qubit 3.0 fluorometer, sized with a Bioanalyzer 2100, and then quantified again using the KAPA Library Quantification kit. Every immunoSEQ 96-well plate was sequenced on a dedicated single-read 150-cycle Illumina NextSeq 550 flow cell. In the authors' own workflow: Because only junctional sequences without quality scores were contained in the immunoSEQ output, filtering matching that applied to full-length reads could not be performed. Sequences were annotated with PyIR, a Python wrapper for IgBLAST v1.9, using IMGT germline references to assign V/J genes and CDR3. Reads were removed for weak V/J assignments (E-value above 1e-6), missing CDR3, stop codons, out-of-frame junctions, or ambiguous translated residues. V3J clonotypes were defined by identical inferred V gene, J gene, and CDR3 amino acid sequence. Percentage overlap between repertoires was calculated by dividing the number of shared unique clonotypes by the size of the smaller repertoire. Repertoire richness was assessed with RTK rarefaction, the Chao1 estimator, and Recon v2.1 estimates of unobserved clonotypes. Generation probabilities for all TCRbeta clonotypes obtained by the gDNA method from several donors were computed using OLGA. The table comes from immuneACCESS by way of TCRdb, which keeps in-frame sequences with V and J called. Part of the clones is missing from these tables; in studies checked, under half for an unresolved V gene and the rest for unknown reasons. Clone size and V and J calls were adopted from that table, with D and trimming inferred from the DNA. This sample holds about 590,000 clones; roughly 95% were observed only once. The top ten hold 0.085% to 0.11% of the sample.

V trim: 1 base; J trim: 4 bases; unmatched bases: 2. CDR1 and CDR2 are read off the germline V gene as SGHDT and YYEEEE. Including cysteine and phenylalanine, the CDR3 has 14 amino acids. CDR3 DNA only is kept here, 42 bases in frame from base 1. What the work shows at the level of the full study, not this receptor alone: Sampling was limited to blood, and TCR repertoires in tissue likely differ from TCR repertoires in blood. Sharing across a few donors was observed for about 5% of naive CD4, about 3.2% of naive CD8, over 2% of memory CD4, and around 0.42% of memory CD8 clonotypes. Even with the large sequencing depth, rarefaction of the sorted-subset datasets indicated that sequencing was incomplete. Naive subsets generally had larger estimated clonotype richness than memory subsets. Compared with non-shared clonotypes, clonotypes shared by all four sorted-subset donors had higher generation probabilities. Based on pairwise subsampling, the degree of clonotype sharing among donors was expected to be affected by sequencing depth. The genetic and exposure-history diversity represented was limited by the small number of donors.

Recombination joined TRBV5-6 with TRBJ2-3; 8 of the junction bases match TRBD1. This clonotype was sampled from a woman aged 30 to 39 in good health. Sequenced material: naive CD8+ T cells sorted from blood. The cell subset or site label, read with the paper, signifies: CD45RA+CCR7+. Here the CDR3 is given as CASSLLQGADTQYF. The DNA sequence is given as TGTGCCAGCAGCTTGTTACAGGGGGCAGATACGCAGTATTTT.